A single sample is the source of the 28 T cell receptor beta chains below, sequenced in a study of T cell responses to AZD1222 COVID-19 vaccine (dated by TCRdb to about 2021). The time point label corresponds to: about 28 days (+/-7) after the second vaccine dose. The library was made by the immunoSEQ multiplex PCR assay. The source is immuneACCESS, and TCRdb retained only in-frame sequences with V and J called. Part of the clones is not carried over; for the studies checked, unresolved V genes explain less than half of this, and the remainder is unexplained. Within this sample are 90,000 to 150,000 clones, with approximately 90% of them counted one time only. Approximately 2.6% of the sample is taken by the ten largest. The specimen was peripheral blood, collected 28 days after the second AZD1222 dose. These receptors were taken from an adult who received the AZD1222 COVID-19 vaccine.

The chain employs TRBV5-1 and TRBJ2-3; 9 positions match TRBD2. V trimming: 0 bases; J trimming: 2 bases; junction bases outside the gene matches: 10. CDR3 length: 18 residues. The germline V gene has CDR1 SGHRS and CDR2 YFSETQ. This CDR3 is CASSLARSSGAYTDTQYF. The CDR3 bases are TGCGCCAGCAGCTTGGCCCGTTCTAGCGGGGCATACACAGATACGCAGTATTTT.

The chain links TRBV5-8 to TRBJ1-4, with D maybe TRBD1 (6 bases). The CDR3 extends over 16 amino acids. Trimming stripped 4 bases from V and 10 bases from J, with 23 bases between. Germline assignment: CDR1 SGHTS and CDR2 YDEGEE. The CDR3 spells CASSPPRDMGRGKLFF. CDR3 DNA: TGTGCCAGCAGCCCCCCTCGGGACATGGGGCGAGGAAAACTGTTTTTT. The full variable domain, in which reference TRBV5-8 and TRBJ1-4 provide the parts outside the CDR3, is EAGVTQSPTHLIKTRGQQATLRCSPISGHTSVYWYQQALGLGLQFLLWYDEGEERNRGNFPPRFSGRQFPNYSSELNVNALELEDSALYLCASSPPRDMGRGKLFFGSGTQLSVL.

This rearrangement joins TRBV2 to TRBJ2-3, with D unclear. The V end lost 7 bases, the J end lost 2 bases, and 4 bases lay between the germline ends. The CDR3 runs 11 residues. Germline values: CDR1 SNHLY, CDR2 FYNNEI. The CDR3 here is CASTATDTQYF. CDR3 nucleotide sequence: TGTGCCAGCACAGCCACAGATACGCAGTATTTT.

This clone was recorded only once. The V and J genes are TRBV12-2 and TRBJ2-2; the table's D call, TRBD2, was not checked against the DNA. TRBV12-2 constitutes a pseudogene. The CDR3 runs to 19 residues. CDR3 DNA: TGTGCAAGTCGCCCACTCCGGACTAGCGGGGGGGAGAACACCGGGGAGCTGTTTTTT. Its translation is CASRPLRTSGGENTGELFF.

The chain couples TRBV5-6 to TRBJ1-6, with 7 bases matching TRBD1. Trimming took 0 bases from V and 8 from J; bases not matched to a gene: 2. This CDR3 comprises 14 residues. Germline-derived CDR1 and CDR2 are SGHDT and YYEEEE. CDR3 loop: CASSLVGGDSPLHF. In DNA, the CDR3 is TGTGCCAGCAGCTTGGTAGGGGGCGATTCACCCCTCCACTTT.

The chain combines TRBV7-2 with TRBJ2-2; D possibly corresponds to TRBD2 (5 bases). V was shortened by 1 base and J by 6 bases, with 12 bases between the two germline ends. CDR1 SGHTA and CDR2 FQGNSA come from the germline V gene. The CDR3 is 15 residues long. The CDR3 DNA is TGTGCCAGCAGCTTAGATATTCGGAGGTCCGGGGAGCTGTTTTTT. Translation: CASSLDIRRSGELFF.

In this sample, this clone turned up a few times. V usage is TRBV6-5 and J usage is TRBJ1-1, with a possible D match to TRBD1 (5 bases). V lost 7 bases and J lost 1, with 10 bases in between. Germline V lookup: CDR1 MNHEY, CDR2 SVGAGI. The CDR3 length is 13 residues. CDR3: CASIMTENTEAFF. DNA of the CDR3: TGTGCCAGCATTATGACAGAGAACACTGAAGCTTTCTTT.

The V gene is TRBV20-1, the J gene TRBJ2-4; the match to TRBD1 covers 8 bases. V shed 6 bases and J 15 bases; nucleotides not matched to a gene: 7. This CDR3 is built from 10 residues. Germline values: CDR1 DFQATT, CDR2 SNEGSKA (reference sequence). The CDR3 coding sequence is TGCAGTGCAAACCAGGGGGCTCCGTACTTC. Encoded protein: CSANQGAPYF.

The chain employs TRBV6-2 or TRBV6-3 and TRBJ1-5; no definite D call. This CDR3 comprises 17 residues. Between the trimmed V and J ends, which lost 2 bases and 4 bases, there was a span of 18 bases. Germline V gives CDR1 MNHEY, CDR2 SVGEGT. CDR3 in amino acids: CASSYVVAEGGNQPQHF. Written as DNA, the CDR3 is TGTGCCAGCAGTTACGTGGTGGCCGAGGGAGGGAATCAGCCCCAGCATTTT.

The chain couples TRBV7-8 to TRBJ2-7, with D perhaps TRBD1 or TRBD2 (5 bases each). V dropped 1 base and J dropped 7 bases, with 17 bases sitting between them. The length of the CDR3 is 15 residues. Germline V lookup: CDR1 SGHVS, CDR2 FQNEAQ. The CDR3 is CASSLVGTDVGEQYF. The CDR3 DNA sequence: TGTGCCAGCAGCTTAGTGGGGACGGACGTCGGGGAGCAGTACTTC. Filled out from reference TRBV7-8 and TRBJ2-7, the complete variable domain reads GAGVSQSPRYKVAKRGQDVALRCDPISGHVSLFWYQQALGQGPEFLTYFQNEAQLDKSGLPSDRFFAERPEGSVSTLKIQRTQQEDSAVYLCASSLVGTDVGEQYFGPGTRLTVT.

The chain recombines TRBV18 with TRBJ1-1; 8 bases are a match to TRBD1. Germline V CDR1 and CDR2: KGHSH, LQKENI. V gave up 6 bases and J gave up 3 bases; unmatched junction bases: 6. The CDR3 loop spans 14 amino acids. The CDR3 loop reads CASSPSGGDTEAFF. The CDR3 bases are TGTGCCAGCTCCCCCTCAGGGGGCGACACTGAAGCTTTCTTT. Full variable domain (remainder filled in from reference TRBV18 and TRBJ1-1): NAGVMQNPRHLVRRRGQEARLRCSPMKGHSHVYWYRQLPEEGLKFMVYLQKENIIDESGMPKERFSAEFPKEGPSILRIQQVVRGDSAAYFCASSPSGGDTEAFFGQGTRLTVV.

The genes are TRBV18 and TRBJ1-5; tentative D call: TRBD1 (5 bases). Germline V gene sequence: CDR1 KGHSH, CDR2 LQKENI. Between the trimmed V and J ends, which lost 3 bases and 6 bases, there was a span of 24 bases. This CDR3 comprises 18 residues. The CDR3 loop is CASSPVRLRLGLGQPQHF. CDR3 sequence (DNA): TGTGCCAGCTCACCGGTAAGACTTCGTTTGGGGCTGGGTCAGCCCCAGCATTTT.

This chain uses TRBV4-2 with TRBJ2-6; weak D call: TRBD1 (5 bases). Germline CDR1 is LGHNA and CDR2 is YNFKEQ. The CDR3 extends over 17 amino acids. Trimming shortened V by 0 bases and J by 4 bases, and 13 bases separated the two germline ends. The CDR3 DNA reads as TGTGCCAGCAGCCAAGAAGGTGTGGGGCTCGGGGCCAACGTCCTGACTTTC. Residues: CASSQEGVGLGANVLTF.

V gene TRBV29-1 combines with J gene TRBJ1-1, with D possibly TRBD1 on 5 matching bases. Germline CDR1 and CDR2: SQVTM and ANQGSEA. This CDR3 is built from 14 residues. V gave up 4 bases and J gave up 4 bases, with 16 bases separating them. CDR3 bases: TGCAGCGTTGGGGGCGCCTCCTTTGGCACTGAAGCTTTCTTT. Translating it yields CSVGGASFGTEAFF.

The chain couples TRBV7-9 to TRBJ1-6; 9 bases line up with TRBD1. This CDR3 is 15 amino acids long. V gave up 6 bases and J gave up 7 bases; unmatched junction bases: 7. Germline CDR1 SEHNR, CDR2 FQNEAQ (reference sequence). CDR3 loop: CASRPPGQGNSPLHF. In DNA, the CDR3 is TGTGCCAGCAGACCACCGGGACAGGGCAATTCACCCCTCCACTTT.

The CDR3 sequence is CSVEVQGGSEAFF. The CDR3 nucleotides read TGCAGCGTTGAAGTACAGGGAGGTTCTGAAGCTTTCTTT. The chain recombines TRBV29-1 with TRBJ1-1; D may be TRBD1 (6 bases). Germline CDR1 SQVTM, CDR2 ANQGSEA. With 1 base removed from V and 6 bases from J, the gap between germline ends came to 12 bases. This CDR3 has 13 residues. Drawing the rest from reference TRBV29-1 and TRBJ1-1, the complete variable domain is SAVISQKPSRDICQRGTSLTIQCQVDSQVTMMFWYRQQPGQSLTLIATANQGSEATYESGFVIDKFPISRPNLTFSTLTVSNMSPEDSSIYLCSVEVQGGSEAFFGQGTRLTVV.

The rearrangement uses TRBV4-3 and TRBJ2-1; the D gene is possibly TRBD2 (7 bases). The CDR3 has 16 amino acids. Deletions cut 0 bases from V and 11 bases from J, with 20 bases between. The V gene's germline CDR1 is LGHNA and CDR2 YSLEER. CDR3 bases: TGCGCCAGCAGCCAAGACGGGGGCGGGCGGGGGATGAAGCAGTTCTTC. Translation: CASSQDGGGRGMKQFF.

The chain uses TRBV5-1 and TRBJ1-1; possible D gene TRBD1, 6 bases. This CDR3 is 16 amino acids long. The V end lost 0 bases, the J end lost 1 base, and 13 bases lay between the germline ends. CDR1 and CDR2 (germline): SGHRS, YFSETQ. CDR3 DNA sequence: TGCGCCAGCAGCTTGGGGGGCAGGGGCTGGAACACTGAAGCTTTCTTT. Translating gives CASSLGGRGWNTEAFF. Drawing the rest from reference TRBV5-1 and TRBJ1-1, the complete variable domain is KAGVTQTPRYLIKTRGQQVTLSCSPISGHRSVSWYQQTPGQGLQFLFEYFSETQRNKGNFPGRFSGRQFSNSRSEMNVSTLELGDSALYLCASSLGGRGWNTEAFFGQGTRLTVV.

V and J are TRBV15 and TRBJ1-4; possible D gene TRBD1, 6 bases. The V gene's germline CDR1 is LNHNV and CDR2 YYDKDF (reference sequence). The CDR3 has 15 residues. V was pared by 5 bases and J by 0 bases, with 10 bases between. CDR3 amino acids: CATSGGDATNEKLFF. CDR3 DNA: TGTGCCACCAGCGGGGGCGACGCAACTAATGAAAAACTGTTTTTT.

The chain employs TRBV15 and TRBJ2-3; 12 bases are shared with TRBD2. Germline trimming cut 4 bases from V and 2 bases from J; bases unmatched to any gene: 7. Germline V CDR1 and CDR2: LNHNV, YYDKDF (reference sequence). This CDR3 region has 17 residues. The CDR3 sequence is CATSIRLAGAVTDTQYF. CDR3 DNA sequence: TGTGCCACCAGCATCAGACTAGCGGGGGCGGTCACAGATACGCAGTATTTT. Combining the CDR3 with reference TRBV15 and TRBJ2-3 gives the whole variable domain DAMVIQNPRYQVTQFGKPVTLSCSQTLNHNVMYWYQQKSSQAPKLLFHYYDKDFNNEADTPDNFQSRRPNTSFCFLDIRSPGLGDTAMYLCATSIRLAGAVTDTQYFGPGTRLTVL.

V and J are TRBV2 and TRBJ2-2, with TRBD1 matching 7 bases. Germline V lookup: CDR1 SNHLY, CDR2 FYNNEI. This CDR3 spans 15 amino acids. The V segment lost 5 bases and the J segment 2 bases; nucleotides outside the gene matches: 5. The CDR3, as DNA: TGTGCCAGCAGTCCGAGGACAGGAAACACCGGGGAGCTGTTTTTT. This translates into CASSPRTGNTGELFF. The full variable domain, in which reference TRBV2 and TRBJ2-2 provide the parts outside the CDR3, is EPEVTQTPSHQVTQMGQEVILRCVPISNHLYFYWYRQILGQKVEFLVSFYNNEISEKSEIFDDQFSVERPDGSNFTLKIRSTKLEDSAMYFCASSPRTGNTGELFFGEGSRLTVL.

This clone was counted once. The gene calls are TRBV19 and TRBJ2-2, with TRBD1 matching 9 bases. The CDR3 contains 14 residues. The junction had 6 bases not matched to a gene; V was cut back by 5 bases and J by 8 bases. Germline V lookup: CDR1 LNHDA, CDR2 SQIVND (reference sequence). The CDR3 DNA sequence: TGTGCCAGTAGTCGGGACAGGGAAGAAGGGGAGCTGTTTTTT. It is translated as CASSRDREEGELFF.

The chain has TRBV19 and TRBJ2-1; no firm D call. This CDR3 spans 15 amino acids. V lost 0 bases and J 3 bases, leaving 9 bases between the germline ends. Germline lookup yields CDR1 LNHDA and CDR2 SQIVND (reference sequence). The CDR3 is CASSIDGKGYNEQFF. DNA for the CDR3: TGTGCCAGTAGTATAGATGGCAAAGGCTACAATGAGCAGTTCTTC.

V and J are TRBV12-2 and TRBJ1-1. TRBV12-2 is an annotated pseudogene. There are 19 residues in the CDR3. The CDR3 bases are TGTGCAAGTCGCTTAGACCCCCTAGACGGGTACAGCATGAACACTGAAGCTTTCTTT. It specifies CASRLDPLDGYSMNTEAFF.

The chain couples TRBV6-6 to TRBJ1-3; 8 bases are shared with TRBD1. V gave up 6 bases and J gave up 0 bases; unmatched junction bases: 4. Germline CDR1 and CDR2: MNHNY and SVGAGI (reference sequence). The CDR3 is made up of 15 amino acids. DNA for the CDR3: TGTGCCAGCAGCGACAGGGGAGGCTCTGGAAACACCATATATTTT. This codes for CASSDRGGSGNTIYF.

This chain joins TRBV18 and TRBJ2-7; D is perhaps TRBD1 (5 bases). CDR1 and CDR2 from the germline V gene are KGHSH and LQKENI. The CDR3 spans 13 residues. V was clipped by 4 bases and J by 6 bases, with 13 bases between them. This CDR3 reads CASSRGQQAEQYF. DNA for the CDR3: TGTGCCAGCTCACGGGGCCAACAGGCCGAGCAGTACTTC.

This sequence joins TRBV20-1 and TRBJ1-5; D is unresolved. This CDR3 has 14 amino acids. Deletions cut 3 bases from V and 0 bases from J, with 9 bases between. Germline loops: CDR1 DFQATT, CDR2 SNEGSKA (reference sequence). The CDR3 DNA follows: TGCAGTGCTAGTGGTGATTATAGCAATCAGCCCCAGCATTTT. It codes for CSASGDYSNQPQHF.

In regard to this clone: Compared with germline, one end of the junction differs, possibly owing to a read error. This chain uses TRBV29-1 with TRBJ1-2; maybe TRBD1 (6 bases). Germline V gene lookup returns CDR1 SQVTM and CDR2 ANQGSEA. The CDR3 loop spans 11 amino acids. CDR3 sequence (DNA): TGCAGCGTAGGGGGGCAGGGTGTGATCCCATTC. It specifies CSVGGQGVIPF.